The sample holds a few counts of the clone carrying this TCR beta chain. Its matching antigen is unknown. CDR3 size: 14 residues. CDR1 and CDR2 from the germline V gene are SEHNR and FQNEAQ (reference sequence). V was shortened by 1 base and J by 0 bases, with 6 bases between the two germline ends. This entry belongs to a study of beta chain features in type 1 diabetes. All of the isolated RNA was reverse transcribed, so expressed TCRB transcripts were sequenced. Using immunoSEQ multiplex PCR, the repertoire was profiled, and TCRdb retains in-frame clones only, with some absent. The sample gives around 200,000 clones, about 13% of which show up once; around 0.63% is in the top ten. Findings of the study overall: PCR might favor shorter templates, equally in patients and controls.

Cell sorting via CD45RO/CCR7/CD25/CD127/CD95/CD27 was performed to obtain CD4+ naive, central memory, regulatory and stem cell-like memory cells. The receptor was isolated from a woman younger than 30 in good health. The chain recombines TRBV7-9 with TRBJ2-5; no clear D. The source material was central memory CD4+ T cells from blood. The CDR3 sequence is CASSLGVDQETQYF. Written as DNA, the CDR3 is TGTGCCAGCAGCTTAGGTGTAGACCAAGAGACCCAGTACTTC.